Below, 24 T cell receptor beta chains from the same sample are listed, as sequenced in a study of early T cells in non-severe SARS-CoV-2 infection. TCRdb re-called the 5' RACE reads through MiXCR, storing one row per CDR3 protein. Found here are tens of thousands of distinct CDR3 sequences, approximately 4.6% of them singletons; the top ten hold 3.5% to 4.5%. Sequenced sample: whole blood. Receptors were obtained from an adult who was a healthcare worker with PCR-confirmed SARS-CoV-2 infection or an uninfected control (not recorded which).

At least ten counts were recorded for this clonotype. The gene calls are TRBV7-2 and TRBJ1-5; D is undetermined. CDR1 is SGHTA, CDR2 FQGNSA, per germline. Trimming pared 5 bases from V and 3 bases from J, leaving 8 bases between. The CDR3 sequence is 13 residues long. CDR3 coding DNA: TGTGCCAGCAGCCTCAGTATCAATCAGCCCCAGCATTTT. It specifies CASSLSINQPQHF.

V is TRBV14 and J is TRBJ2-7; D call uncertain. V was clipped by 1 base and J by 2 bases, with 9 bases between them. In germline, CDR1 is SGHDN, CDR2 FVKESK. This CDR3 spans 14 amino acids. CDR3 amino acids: CASSQAVSTYEQYF. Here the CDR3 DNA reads TGTGCCAGCAGCCAAGCGGTTTCTACCTACGAGCAGTACTTC.

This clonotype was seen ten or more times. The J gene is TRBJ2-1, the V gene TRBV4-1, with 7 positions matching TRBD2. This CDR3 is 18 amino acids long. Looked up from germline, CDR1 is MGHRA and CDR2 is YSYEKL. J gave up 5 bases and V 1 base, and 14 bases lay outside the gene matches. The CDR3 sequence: CASSQGRQRGPSHNEQFF. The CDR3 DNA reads TGCGCCAGCAGCCAAGGACGGCAGCGGGGTCCTTCCCACAATGAGCAGTTCTTC.

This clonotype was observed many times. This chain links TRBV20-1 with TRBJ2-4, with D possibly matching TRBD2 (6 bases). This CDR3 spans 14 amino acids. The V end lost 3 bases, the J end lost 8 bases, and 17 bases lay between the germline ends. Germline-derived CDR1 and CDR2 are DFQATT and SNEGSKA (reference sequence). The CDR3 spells CSARDGRDGDIQYF. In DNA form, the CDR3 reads TGCAGTGCTAGGGACGGGAGAGACGGGGACATTCAGTACTTC.

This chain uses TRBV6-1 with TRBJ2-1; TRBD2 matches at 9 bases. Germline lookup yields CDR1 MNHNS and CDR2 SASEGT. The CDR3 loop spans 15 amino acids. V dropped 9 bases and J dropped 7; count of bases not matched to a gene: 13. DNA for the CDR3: TGTGCCAGTGAAAAAGGGCCGGCGGGAGGGAATGAGCAGTTCTTC. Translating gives CASEKGPAGGNEQFF.

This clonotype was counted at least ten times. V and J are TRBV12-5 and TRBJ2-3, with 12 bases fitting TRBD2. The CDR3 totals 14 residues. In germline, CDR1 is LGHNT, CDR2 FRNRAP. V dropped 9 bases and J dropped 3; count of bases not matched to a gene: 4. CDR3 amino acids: CASRTSGETDTQYF. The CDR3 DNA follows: TGTGCTAGCCGGACTAGCGGGGAAACAGATACGCAGTATTTT.

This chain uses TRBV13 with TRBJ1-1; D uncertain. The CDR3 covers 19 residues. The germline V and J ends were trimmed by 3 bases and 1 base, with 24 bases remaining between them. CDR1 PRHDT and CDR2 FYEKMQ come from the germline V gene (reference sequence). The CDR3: CASSLGAVPAQFWNTEAFF. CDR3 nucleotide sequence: TGTGCCAGCAGCTTGGGCGCGGTTCCGGCCCAATTTTGGAACACTGAAGCTTTCTTT.

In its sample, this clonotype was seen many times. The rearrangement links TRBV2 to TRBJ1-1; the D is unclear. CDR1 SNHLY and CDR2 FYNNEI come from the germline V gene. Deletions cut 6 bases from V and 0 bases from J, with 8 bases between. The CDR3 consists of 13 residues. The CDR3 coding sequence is TGTGCCAGCAGCGACACCTTGAACACTGAAGCTTTCTTT. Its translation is CASSDTLNTEAFF.

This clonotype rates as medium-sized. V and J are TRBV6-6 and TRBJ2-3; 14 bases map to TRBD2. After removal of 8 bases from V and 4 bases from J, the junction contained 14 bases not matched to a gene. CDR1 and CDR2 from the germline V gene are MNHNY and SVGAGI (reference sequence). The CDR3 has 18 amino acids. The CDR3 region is CASFPSRTSGRTADTQYF. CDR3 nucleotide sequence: TGTGCCAGCTTCCCTAGCCGGACTAGCGGGAGGACGGCAGATACGCAGTATTTT.

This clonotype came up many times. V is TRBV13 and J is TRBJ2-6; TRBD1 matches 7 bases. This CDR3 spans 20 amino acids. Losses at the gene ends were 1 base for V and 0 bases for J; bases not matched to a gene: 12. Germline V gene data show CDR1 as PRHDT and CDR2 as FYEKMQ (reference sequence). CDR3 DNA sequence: TGTGCCAGCAGCTTAGACCGTGACAGGGCTGTTACCTCTGGGGCCAACGTCCTGACTTTC. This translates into CASSLDRDRAVTSGANVLTF.

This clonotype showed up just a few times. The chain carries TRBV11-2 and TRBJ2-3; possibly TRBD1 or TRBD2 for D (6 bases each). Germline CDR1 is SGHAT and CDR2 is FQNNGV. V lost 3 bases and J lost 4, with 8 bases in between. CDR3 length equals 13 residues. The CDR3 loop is CASSLGGPDTQYF. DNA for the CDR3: TGTGCCAGCAGCTTGGGGGGCCCAGATACGCAGTATTTT.

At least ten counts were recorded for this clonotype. The CDR3 is CASTLSGNSPLHF. The CDR3 DNA sequence: TGTGCCAGCACCTTATCGGGGAATTCACCCCTCCACTTT. V and J are TRBV28 and TRBJ1-6; D gene unclear. The V gene lost 7 bases and the J gene lost 7 bases, with 11 bases spanning the gap. This CDR3 contains 13 residues. Germline V gene lookup returns CDR1 MDHEN and CDR2 SYDVKM.

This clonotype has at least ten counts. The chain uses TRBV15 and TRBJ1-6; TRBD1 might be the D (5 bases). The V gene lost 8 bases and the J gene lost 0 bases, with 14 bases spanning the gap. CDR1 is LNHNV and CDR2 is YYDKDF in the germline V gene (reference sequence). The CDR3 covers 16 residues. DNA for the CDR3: TGTGCCACCGGGGACCGCCAGAGCTCCTATAATTCACCCCTCCACTTT. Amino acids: CATGDRQSSYNSPLHF.

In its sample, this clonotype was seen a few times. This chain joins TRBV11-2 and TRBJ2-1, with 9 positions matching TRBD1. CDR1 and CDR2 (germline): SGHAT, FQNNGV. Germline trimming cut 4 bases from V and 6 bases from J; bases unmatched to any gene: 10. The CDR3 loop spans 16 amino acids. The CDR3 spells CASSSIAGQGTNEQFF. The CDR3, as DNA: TGTGCCAGCAGCTCTATTGCGGGACAGGGTACCAATGAGCAGTTCTTC.

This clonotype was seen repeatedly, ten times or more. The CDR3 loop is CASSSGTRGLREQFF. The DNA of the CDR3 is TGTGCCAGTAGCTCCGGGACTAGGGGTCTCCGTGAGCAGTTCTTC. The chain has TRBV19 and TRBJ2-1, with 8 bases matching TRBD2. This CDR3 has 15 residues. Germline CDR1 LNHDA, CDR2 SQIVND (reference sequence). V trimming: 6 bases; J trimming: 9 bases; junction bases outside the gene matches: 13.

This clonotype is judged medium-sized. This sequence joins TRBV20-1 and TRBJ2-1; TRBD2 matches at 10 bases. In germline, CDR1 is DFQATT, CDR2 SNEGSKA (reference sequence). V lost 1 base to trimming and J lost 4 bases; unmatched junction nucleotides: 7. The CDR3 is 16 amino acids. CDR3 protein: CSARAQRTSGYNEQFF. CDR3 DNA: TGCAGTGCTAGAGCACAGAGGACTAGCGGATACAATGAGCAGTTCTTC.

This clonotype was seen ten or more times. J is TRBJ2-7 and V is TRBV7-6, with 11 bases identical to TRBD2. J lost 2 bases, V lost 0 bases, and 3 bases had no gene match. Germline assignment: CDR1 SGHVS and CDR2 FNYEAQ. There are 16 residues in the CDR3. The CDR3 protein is CASSLALAGGPYEQYF. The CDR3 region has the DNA TGTGCCAGCAGCTTAGCCCTAGCGGGAGGACCCTACGAGCAGTACTTC.

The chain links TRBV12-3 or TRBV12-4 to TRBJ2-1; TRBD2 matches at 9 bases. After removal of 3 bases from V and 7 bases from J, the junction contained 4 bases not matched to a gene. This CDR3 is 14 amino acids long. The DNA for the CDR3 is TGTGCCAGCAGTTTCCCTAGCGGGAATAATGAGCAGTTCTTC. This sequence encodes CASSFPSGNNEQFF.

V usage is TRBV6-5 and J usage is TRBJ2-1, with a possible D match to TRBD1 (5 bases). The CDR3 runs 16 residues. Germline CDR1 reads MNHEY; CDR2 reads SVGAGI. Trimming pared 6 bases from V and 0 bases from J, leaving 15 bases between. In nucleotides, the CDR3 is TGTGCCAGCAGCATACAGGCGACCAGCTCCTACAATGAGCAGTTCTTC. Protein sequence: CASSIQATSSYNEQFF.

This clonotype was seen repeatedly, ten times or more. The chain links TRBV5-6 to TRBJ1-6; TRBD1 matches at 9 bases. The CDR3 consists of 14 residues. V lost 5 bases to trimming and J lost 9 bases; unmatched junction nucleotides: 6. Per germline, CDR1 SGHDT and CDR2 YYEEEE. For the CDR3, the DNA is TGTGCCAGCAGACCACAGGGGGCAAGTTCACCCCTCCACTTT. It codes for CASRPQGASSPLHF.

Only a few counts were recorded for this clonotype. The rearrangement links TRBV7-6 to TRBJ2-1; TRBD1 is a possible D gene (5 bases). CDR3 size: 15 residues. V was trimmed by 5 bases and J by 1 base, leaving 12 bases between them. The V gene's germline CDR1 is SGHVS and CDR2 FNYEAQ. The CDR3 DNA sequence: TGTGCCAGCAGCCTCGGCACAGGTTCCTACAATGAGCAGTTCTTC. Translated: CASSLGTGSYNEQFF.

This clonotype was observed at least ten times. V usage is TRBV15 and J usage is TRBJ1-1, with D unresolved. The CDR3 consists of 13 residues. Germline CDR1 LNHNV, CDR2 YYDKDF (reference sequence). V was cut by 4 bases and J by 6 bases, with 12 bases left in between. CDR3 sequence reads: CATSTMGYPEAFF. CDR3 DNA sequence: TGTGCCACCAGCACGATGGGTTACCCTGAAGCTTTCTTT.

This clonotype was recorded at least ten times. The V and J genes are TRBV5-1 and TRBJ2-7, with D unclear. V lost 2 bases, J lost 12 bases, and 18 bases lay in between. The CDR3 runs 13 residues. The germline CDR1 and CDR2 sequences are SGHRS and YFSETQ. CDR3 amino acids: CASSFEPVSQRYF. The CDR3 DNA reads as TGCGCCAGCAGCTTCGAGCCCGTCAGCCAACGGTACTTC.

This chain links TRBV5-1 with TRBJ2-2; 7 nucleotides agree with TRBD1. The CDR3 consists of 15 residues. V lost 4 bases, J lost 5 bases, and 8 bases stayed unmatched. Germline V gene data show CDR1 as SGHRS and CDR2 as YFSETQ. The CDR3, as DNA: TGCGCCAGCAGCCCAGACAGGGTTGGAACCGGGGAGCTGTTTTTT. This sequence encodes CASSPDRVGTGELFF.